A selection of T cell receptor beta chains follows, all from one sample in a study of long-term antiretroviral therapy in people with HIV. Profiling relied on immunoSEQ multiplex PCR, and the TCRdb table lists in-frame clones only, not all of them. This sample carries approximately 17,000 clones, over 70% of them seen once, and the ten largest clones take about 15%. The sequencing used unsorted PBMCs, collected approximately 1.3 years before starting antiretroviral therapy. All receptors derive from a man aged 25 to 40 with HIV. The CDR3 runs from the conserved cysteine through the conserved F or W. Fields, in order: D gene, V gene, J gene, clone size, CDR3 protein, CDR3 DNA. D genes are given only for firm matches. Size is omitted from some rows. Given values are once, few, many or a class for expanded clones.

.	TRBV7-9	TRBJ2-7	once	CASSFGTYEQYF	TGTGCCAGCAGTTTCGGGACCTACGAGCAGTACTTC
.	TRBV27	TRBJ1-2	.	CASSPGGRLGYTF	TGTGCCAGCAGTCCCGGGGGGCGGCTTGGCTACACCTTC
.	TRBV28	TRBJ2-1	few	CASSKPETAENEQFF	TGTGCCAGCAGCAAACCCGAAACCGCGGAGAATGAGCAGTTCTTC
TRBD2	TRBV11-1	TRBJ2-2	.	CASSAETSGSFSGELFF	TGTGCCAGCAGCGCAGAGACTAGCGGGAGTTTTTCCGGGGAGCTGTTTTTT
TRBD1	TRBV27	TRBJ1-2	.	CASSPGTGNSPHF	TGTGCCAGCAGTCCTGGGACAGGGAATTCTCCCCACTTC
.	TRBV23-1	TRBJ2-2	.	CASSHHQEGDTGELFF	TGCGCCAGCAGTCACCATCAGGAGGGGGACACCGGGGAGCTGTTTTTT
TRBD2	TRBV7-6	TRBJ2-1	.	CASGLAGANEQFF	TGTGCCAGTGGACTAGCGGGGGCTAATGAGCAGTTCTTC
.	TRBV7-6	TRBJ2-2	few	CASSLAWNTGELFF	TGTGCCAGCAGCTTAGCGTGGAACACCGGGGAGCTGTTTTTT
.	TRBV10-2	TRBJ1-3	.	CASGGDSGNTIYF	TGCGCCAGCGGGGGGGACTCTGGAAACACCATATATTTT
.	TRBV29-1	TRBJ1-1	.	CSVDNARATEAFF	TGCAGCGTTGATAACGCTCGGGCCACTGAAGCTTTCTTT
.	TRBV2	TRBJ2-7	.	CASNPDGTYEQYF	TGTGCCAGCAACCCGGACGGAACCTACGAGCAGTACTTC
.	TRBV12-5	TRBJ2-1	.	CASGGDSNEQFF	TGTGCTAGTGGTGGAGACTCGAATGAGCAGTTCTTC